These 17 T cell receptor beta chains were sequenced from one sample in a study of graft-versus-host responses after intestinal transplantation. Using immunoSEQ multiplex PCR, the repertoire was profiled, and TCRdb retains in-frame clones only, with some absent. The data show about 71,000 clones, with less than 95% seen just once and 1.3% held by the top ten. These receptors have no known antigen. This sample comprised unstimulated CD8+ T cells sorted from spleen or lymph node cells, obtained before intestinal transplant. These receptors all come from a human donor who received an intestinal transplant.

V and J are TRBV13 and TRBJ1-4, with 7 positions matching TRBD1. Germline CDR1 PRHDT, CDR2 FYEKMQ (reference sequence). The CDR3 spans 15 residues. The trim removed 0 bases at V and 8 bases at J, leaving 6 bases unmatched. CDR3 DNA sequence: TGTGCCAGCAGCTTAGGCCAGGGGGTGGAGGAAAAACTGTTTTTT. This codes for CASSLGQGVEEKLFF.

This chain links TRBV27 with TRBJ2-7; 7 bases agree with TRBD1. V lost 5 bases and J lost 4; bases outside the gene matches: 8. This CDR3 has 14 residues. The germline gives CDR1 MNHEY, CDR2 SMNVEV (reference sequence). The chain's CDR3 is CASSPPGQVYEQYF. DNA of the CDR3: TGTGCCAGCAGTCCCCCCGGACAGGTGTACGAGCAGTACTTC.

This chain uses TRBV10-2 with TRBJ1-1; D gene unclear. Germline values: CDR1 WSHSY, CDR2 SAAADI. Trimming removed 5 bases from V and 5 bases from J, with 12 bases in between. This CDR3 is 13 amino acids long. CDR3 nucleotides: TGCGCCAGCAGTACCGGAGGGATGACTGAAGCTTTCTTT. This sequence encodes CASSTGGMTEAFF.

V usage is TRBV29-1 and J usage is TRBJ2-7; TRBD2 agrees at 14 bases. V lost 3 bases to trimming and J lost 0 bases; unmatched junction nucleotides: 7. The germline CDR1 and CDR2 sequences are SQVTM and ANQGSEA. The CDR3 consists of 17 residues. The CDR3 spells CSVEGTSGGSNSYEQYF. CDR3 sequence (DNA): TGCAGCGTTGAGGGGACTAGCGGGGGCTCCAACTCCTACGAGCAGTACTTC.

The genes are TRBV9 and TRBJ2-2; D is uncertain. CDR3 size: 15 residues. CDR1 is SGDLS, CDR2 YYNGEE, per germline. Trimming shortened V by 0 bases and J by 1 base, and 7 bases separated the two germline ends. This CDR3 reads CASSVGSQNTGELFF. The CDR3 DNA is TGTGCCAGCAGCGTAGGTTCCCAGAACACCGGGGAGCTGTTTTTT.

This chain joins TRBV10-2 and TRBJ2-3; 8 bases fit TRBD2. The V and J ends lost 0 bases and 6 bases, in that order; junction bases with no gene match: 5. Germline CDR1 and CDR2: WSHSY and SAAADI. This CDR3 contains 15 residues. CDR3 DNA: TGCGCCAGCAGTGAGTCGAGCGGGGGAGTCGATACGCAGTATTTT. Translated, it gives CASSESSGGVDTQYF.

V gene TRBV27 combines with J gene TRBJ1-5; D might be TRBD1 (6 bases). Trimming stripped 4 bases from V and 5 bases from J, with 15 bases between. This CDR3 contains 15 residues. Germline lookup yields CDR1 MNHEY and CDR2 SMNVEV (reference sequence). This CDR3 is CASSSPRDTYQPQHF. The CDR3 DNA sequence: TGTGCCAGCAGTTCCCCCCGGGACACCTATCAGCCCCAGCATTTT.

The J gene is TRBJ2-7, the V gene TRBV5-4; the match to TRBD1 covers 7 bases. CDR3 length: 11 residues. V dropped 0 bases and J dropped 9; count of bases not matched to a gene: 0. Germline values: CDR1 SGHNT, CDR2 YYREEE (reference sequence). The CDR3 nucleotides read TGTGCCAGCAGCTTGGGGGACAGGCAGTACTTC. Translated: CASSLGDRQYF.

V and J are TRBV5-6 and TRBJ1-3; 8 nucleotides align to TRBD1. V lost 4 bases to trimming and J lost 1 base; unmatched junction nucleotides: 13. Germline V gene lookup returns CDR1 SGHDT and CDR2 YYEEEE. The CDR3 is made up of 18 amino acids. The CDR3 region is CASSLWTGYPISGNTIYF. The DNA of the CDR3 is TGTGCCAGCAGCCTGTGGACAGGGTACCCTATTTCTGGAAACACCATATATTTT.

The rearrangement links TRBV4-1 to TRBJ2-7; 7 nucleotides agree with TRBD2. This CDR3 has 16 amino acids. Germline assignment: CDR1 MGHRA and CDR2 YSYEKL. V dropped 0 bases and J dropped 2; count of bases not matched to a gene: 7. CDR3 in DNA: TGCGCCAGCAGCCAAGATAGGGGAGCGGGGACCTACGAGCAGTACTTC. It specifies CASSQDRGAGTYEQYF.

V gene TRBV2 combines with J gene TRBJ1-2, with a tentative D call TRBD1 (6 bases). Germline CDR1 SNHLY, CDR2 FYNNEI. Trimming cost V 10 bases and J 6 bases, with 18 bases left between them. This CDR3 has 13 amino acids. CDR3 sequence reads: CATAAGGGDGYTF. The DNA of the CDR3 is TGTGCCACCGCGGCGGGGGGCGGGGATGGCTACACCTTC.

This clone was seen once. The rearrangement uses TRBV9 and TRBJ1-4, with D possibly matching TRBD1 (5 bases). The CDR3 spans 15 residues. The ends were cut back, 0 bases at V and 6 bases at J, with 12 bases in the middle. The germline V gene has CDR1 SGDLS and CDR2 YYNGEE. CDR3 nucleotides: TGTGCCAGCAGCGTAGGGCCCCTCAGGGATGAAAAACTGTTTTTT. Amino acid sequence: CASSVGPLRDEKLFF.

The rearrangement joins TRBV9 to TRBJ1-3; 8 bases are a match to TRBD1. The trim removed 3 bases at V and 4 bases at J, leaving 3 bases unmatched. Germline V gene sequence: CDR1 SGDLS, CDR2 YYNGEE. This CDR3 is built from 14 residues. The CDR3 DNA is TGTGCCAGCAGCGCTGGACAGGGCGGAAACACCATATATTTT. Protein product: CASSAGQGGNTIYF. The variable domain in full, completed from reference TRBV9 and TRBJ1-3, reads DSGVTQTPKHLITATGQRVTLRCSPRSGDLSVYWYQQSLDQGLQFLIQYYNGEERAKGNILERFSAQQFPDLHSELNLSSLELGDSALYFCASSAGQGGNTIYFGEGSWLTVV.

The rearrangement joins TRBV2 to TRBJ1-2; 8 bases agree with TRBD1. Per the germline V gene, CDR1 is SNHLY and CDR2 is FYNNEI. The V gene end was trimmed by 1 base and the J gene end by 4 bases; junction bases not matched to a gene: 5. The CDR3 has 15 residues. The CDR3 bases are TGTGCCAGCAGTGAAGGGGACAGGAGCCCCTATGGCTACACCTTC. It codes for CASSEGDRSPYGYTF.

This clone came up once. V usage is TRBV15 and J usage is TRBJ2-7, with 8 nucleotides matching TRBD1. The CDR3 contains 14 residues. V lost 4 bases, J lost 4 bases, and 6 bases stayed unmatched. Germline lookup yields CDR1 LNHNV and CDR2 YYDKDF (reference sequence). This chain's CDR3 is CATSIYRGSYEQYF. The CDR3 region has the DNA TGTGCCACCAGCATTTACAGGGGGAGTTACGAGCAGTACTTC.

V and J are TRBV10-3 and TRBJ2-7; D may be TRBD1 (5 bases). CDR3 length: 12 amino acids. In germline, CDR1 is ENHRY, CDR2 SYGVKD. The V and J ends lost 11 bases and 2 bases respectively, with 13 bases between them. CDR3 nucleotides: TGTGCCCTCATGACAGCGACCTACGAGCAGTACTTC. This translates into CALMTATYEQYF.

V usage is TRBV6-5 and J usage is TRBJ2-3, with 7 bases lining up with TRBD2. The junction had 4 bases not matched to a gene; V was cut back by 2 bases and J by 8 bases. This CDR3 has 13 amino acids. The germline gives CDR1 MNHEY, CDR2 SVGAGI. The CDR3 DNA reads TGTGCCAGCAGTTACGGCGGGAGTGGTACGCAGTATTTT. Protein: CASSYGGSGTQYF.